This T cell receptor (beta chain) is from a study of blood T cell repertoires in COVID-19. Libraries were prepared by immunoSEQ multiplex PCR; TCRdb keeps only in-frame clonotypes and omits some of them. This table holds 150,000 to 200,000 clones, 60% to 80% found once. The germline V gene encodes CDR1 SGHRS and CDR2 YFSETQ. CDR3 length equals 13 residues. The germline V and J ends were trimmed by 1 base and 3 bases, with 7 bases remaining between them. Individuals drawn from 20 to 30 US areas were roughly 18 to 95 years old. Participants had their cohort set by participant-reported clinical history. This chain connects TRBV5-1 to TRBJ1-1; D is undetermined. Sequencing was done on a sample of PBMCs or T cells enriched from blood (not recorded which). This TCR was sampled from a woman between 45 and 65 years old who had recovered from COVID-19. CDR3: CASSLFADTEAFF. The CDR3 DNA is TGCGCCAGCAGCTTGTTCGCAGACACTGAAGCTTTCTTT.